Below are 3 T cell receptor beta chains sequenced from a single sample in a study of T cells in Graves' hyperthyroidism and ophthalmopathy. The source material, RNA transcripts, was used to amplify TCR beta CDR3 regions. Primed by the HTBI set, a first-round RT-PCR was run on the TCR CDR3. TCRdb analysed the multiplex PCR reads with MiXCR anew, one entry per CDR3 protein. Of over 90,000 distinct CDR3 sequences listed, 40% to 50% were seen once; the top ten hold 20% to 30%. The sequenced sample was blood. These receptors were obtained from a man aged 40-49 years with Graves' hyperthyroidism.

This clonotype has at least ten counts. The chain joins TRBV10-3 to TRBJ2-7; D remains ambiguous. Germline CDR1 and CDR2: ENHRY and SYGVKD. The V and J ends lost 6 bases and 1 base respectively, with 7 bases between them. This CDR3 is 12 amino acids long. CDR3 bases: TGTGCCATCAGCAGTGATTCCTACGAGCAGTACTTC. Translation: CAISSDSYEQYF.

This clonotype was detected only a few times. J is TRBJ2-1 and V is TRBV6-1, with 11 nucleotides matching TRBD2. Germline lookup yields CDR1 MNHNS and CDR2 SASEGT. After removal of 10 bases from V and 6 bases from J, the junction contained 14 bases not matched to a gene. The CDR3 is 16 amino acids. CDR3 sequence: CAIRLAGGGVLNEQFF. The CDR3 bases are TGTGCCATCAGGCTAGCGGGGGGAGGGGTCCTCAATGAGCAGTTCTTC.

With respect to this clonotype: This could be a read error, since a much larger clone is one nucleotide away. V and J are TRBV5-5 and TRBJ2-1; D uncertain. Germline assignment: CDR1 SGHKS and CDR2 YYEKEE (reference sequence). The CDR3 totals 12 residues. The CDR3 nucleotides are TGCACCAGCAGCAAAATTCGGGATGAGCAGTTCTTC. Translating gives CTSSKIRDEQFF.